This T cell receptor beta chain originates from a study of post-analysis software for immune sequencing data. Study-wide results and limits: A few TRBV segments appeared more often in patients than in controls, and TRBV5-6, TRBV5-1 and TRBV20-1 were among these.

CDR1 and CDR2 (germline): LGHNA, YNFKEQ. The CDR3 extends over 13 amino acids. Trimming removed 1 base at V and 5 bases at J, with 9 bases between. The library was made from cDNA and included unique molecular identifiers. TCRdb called the PCR reads again in MiXCR, with one record for every CDR3 protein. The table lists 380,000 or so distinct CDR3 sequences, roughly 36% of them singletons. A word on this clonotype: Its antigen is not identified.

This clonotype was sampled from a girl aged 10-17 years with multiple sclerosis. The V and J genes are TRBV4-2 and TRBJ2-7, with D unresolved. The specimen was blood. The CDR3 spells CASSQVGTDEQYF. The CDR3 DNA reads as TGTGCCAGCAGCCAAGTCGGTACAGACGAGCAGTACTTC.